Listed below are T cell receptor beta chains from one sample, sequenced in a study of OX40 agonist ivuxolimab in advanced cancers. Here immunoSEQ multiplex PCR was the method, and the copy in TCRdb shows in-frame clones only, minus some. The sample yields about 30,000 clones, around 79% seen once. Here the sequenced sample was CD4+ or CD8+ T cells sorted from blood, taken in a trial of the OX40 agonist ivuxolimab. All receptors derive from an adult with an advanced solid tumor such as melanoma, head and neck, liver or kidney cancer. The CDR3 runs from the conserved cysteine through the conserved F or W. D genes are given only for firm matches. Size is stated for part of the rows, as once, few or many counts, or as a class when the clone is expanded.

V gene	J gene	clone size	D gene	CDR3 DNA	CDR3 protein
TRBV4-1	TRBJ2-7	once	-	TGCGCCAGCAGCCAAGATTACTACGAGCAGTACTTC	CASSQDYYEQYF
TRBV19	TRBJ1-1	few	-	TGTGCCACAAGCCCGGGGAGGGCCTACACTGAAGCTTTCTTT	CATSPGRAYTEAFF
TRBV7-9	TRBJ2-1	-	-	TGTGCCAGCAGCTTAGTTGCACAGGTGGGCGATGAGCAGTTCTTC	CASSLVAQVGDEQFF
TRBV19	TRBJ2-1	-	-	TGTGCCAGTAGCAATAGCGGAAGCTCCTACAATGAGCAGTTCTTC	CASSNSGSSYNEQFF
TRBV5-5	TRBJ2-7	-	-	TGTGCCAGCAGCCCAGGACAGCGAAAAGCCTACTACGAGCAGTACTTC	CASSPGQRKAYYEQYF
TRBV28	TRBJ1-5	-	-	TGTGCCAGCAGTGCGGGACATAGCAATCAGCCCCAGCATTTT	CASSAGHSNQPQHF
TRBV6-5	TRBJ2-2	-	-	TGTGCCAGCAGTTTCTCAGGGGACGGGGAGCTGTTTTTT	CASSFSGDGELFF
TRBV7-3	TRBJ2-1	-	-	TGTGCCAGCAGCTTAAAGGGGGGCCTAGAGGGCGAGCAGTTCTTC	CASSLKGGLEGEQFF
TRBV10-3	TRBJ1-2	-	-	TGTGCCATCAGGCGGGACGGCTATGGCTACACCTTC	CAIRRDGYGYTF
TRBV6-6	TRBJ2-7	medium-sized	-	TGTGCCAGCAGCCACGGGCCACGCGAGGGTGGATACGAGCAGTACTTC	CASSHGPREGGYEQYF
TRBV6-5	TRBJ1-3	once	-	TGTGCCAGCAGTTTTGGGGAGAGCTCTGGAAACACCATATATTTT	CASSFGESSGNTIYF
TRBV11-2	TRBJ2-5	-	-	TGTGCCAGCAGTTCCGGAGGGCCGTGGGAGACCCAGTACTTC	CASSSGGPWETQYF
TRBV5-1	TRBJ2-7	once	-	TGCGCCAGCAGCTCACAATTCGGGCCCTACGAGCAGTACTTC	CASSSQFGPYEQYF
TRBV28	TRBJ2-7	-	TRBD2	TGTGCCAGCAAACTAGCGGGAGAACACGAGCAGTACTTC	CASKLAGEHEQYF
TRBV10-3	TRBJ1-2	-	-	TGTGCCATCAGTGAGTCACAGGGTAGAAGAGGCGATGGCTACACCTTC	CAISESQGRRGDGYTF
TRBV4-1	TRBJ2-7	few	-	TGCGCCAGCAGCCAAGATCCCCCGGGGGCATTTGAATACGAGCAGTACTTC	CASSQDPPGAFEYEQYF
TRBV9	TRBJ2-1	once	-	TGTGCCAGCAGCGTATTCCCGGGAGGGGGCGCATACAATGAGCAGTTCTTC	CASSVFPGGGAYNEQFF
TRBV6-1	TRBJ2-2	-	-	TGTGCCAGCAGTGAAGGGGCGAGGGTCACCGGGGAGCTGTTTTTT	CASSEGARVTGELFF
TRBV7-9	TRBJ2-1	-	TRBD1	TGTGCCAGCAGCTTAGGGGACAGCCCAAACAATGAGCAGTTCTTC	CASSLGDSPNNEQFF
TRBV29-1	TRBJ2-1	-	TRBD2	TGCAGCGTTGACCCCGGGACTAGTCCCTACAATGAGCAGTTCTTC	CSVDPGTSPYNEQFF
TRBV19	TRBJ2-1	-	TRBD2	TGTGCCAGTAGTATAGCGGGAGGGCCAGGCAATGAGCAGTTCTTC	CASSIAGGPGNEQFF
TRBV10-1	TRBJ1-4	-	-	TGCGCCAGCAGAGTGCGGAGATCAACTAATGAAAAACTGTTTTTT	CASRVRRSTNEKLFF
TRBV7-6	TRBJ2-2	-	-	TGTGCCAGCAGCTTCCTGGACGGGGAGCTGTTTTTT	CASSFLDGELFF
TRBV9	TRBJ1-1	-	TRBD1	TGTGCCAGCAGCGCAACTTGGACAGGTGGGGGTCCCATTCAGCTTAACGTGGGGAACACTGAAGCTTTCTTT	CASSATWTGGGPIQLNVGNTEAFF
TRBV13	TRBJ1-2	-	-	TGTGCCAGCAGCTCTAGCCAGGCAGGAAATAACTATGGCTACACCTTC	CASSSSQAGNNYGYTF
TRBV4-1	TRBJ1-3	-	-	TGCGCCAGCAGCCAAGGCGGATTTCAGGCCCTCTCTGGAAACACCATATATTTT	CASSQGGFQALSGNTIYF
TRBV10-2	TRBJ1-3	few	TRBD1	TGCGCCAGCAGTGGGACAGGGGGCCTCTCTGGAAACACCATATATTTT	CASSGTGGLSGNTIYF
TRBV28	TRBJ1-5	few	-	TGTGCCAGCAGTGCACTTTTTGAGGGCAGCAATCAGCCCCAGCATTTT	CASSALFEGSNQPQHF
TRBV29-1	TRBJ2-7	few	TRBD1	TGCAGCGCTGGGACAGGCGGCTACGAGCAGTACTTC	CSAGTGGYEQYF
TRBV4-1	TRBJ2-7	once	TRBD1	TGCGCCAGCAGCCAAGATTGGGGACAGGGGTACGAGCAGTACTTC	CASSQDWGQGYEQYF
TRBV6-5	TRBJ1-5	-	TRBD1	TGTGCCAGCAGTTACTCAGGGGGCAGCAATCAGCCCCAGCATTTT	CASSYSGGSNQPQHF
TRBV13	TRBJ1-1	-	-	TGTGCCAGCACCGACGTCGCAGGGTCTAAGTACACTGAAGCTTTCTTT	CASTDVAGSKYTEAFF
TRBV28	TRBJ2-2	-	-	TGTGCCAGCAGTTCCTTACGTTTAGGGAGGCGTAACACCGGGGAGCTGTTTTTT	CASSSLRLGRRNTGELFF
TRBV15	TRBJ2-7	-	-	TGTGCCACCTCGACCGGGTCCGGCTCCTACGAGCAGTACTTC	CATSTGSGSYEQYF
TRBV5-6	TRBJ2-2	-	-	TGTGCCAGCAGCTTGGGGGACACCGGGGAGCTGTTTTTT	CASSLGDTGELFF
TRBV15	TRBJ2-1	-	TRBD2	TGTGCCACCAGCAGAGAGACAGCGGGGGGGTACAATGAGCAGTTCTTC	CATSRETAGGYNEQFF
TRBV6-6	TRBJ2-5	-	-	TGTGCCAGCAGTTTCGGAGAGACCCAGTACTTC	CASSFGETQYF
TRBV4-2	TRBJ2-7	few	TRBD2	TGTGCCAGCAGCCCCACTAGCGGGGGGTCCTACGAGCAGTACTTC	CASSPTSGGSYEQYF
TRBV5-6	TRBJ2-7	few	-	TGTGCCAGCAGCTTGGTGTACGAGCAGTACTTC	CASSLVYEQYF
TRBV11-2	TRBJ1-1	few	-	TGTGCCAGCAGCTTTCGGGCTTTCTTT	CASSFRAFF
TRBV7-9	TRBJ2-3	-	-	TGTGCCAGCAGTTACCAGGGTGCCCCCACAGATACGCAGTATTTT	CASSYQGAPTDTQYF